Each of the 17 T cell receptor beta chains below was sequenced from the same sample in a study of CD8 T cells in Susac syndrome. cDNA came from roughly 0.47 to 1 ug RNA primed by random hexamers. TCRdb re-analysed the immunoSEQ multiplex PCR reads in MiXCR, keeping a single row per CDR3 protein. The top ten hold roughly 0.2% of the sample, which has roughly 150,000 distinct CDR3 sequences, 85% to 95% seen once. Sequencing was carried out using CD8+ T cells from PBMCs. The receptors here all came from a human donor with Susac syndrome.

V usage is TRBV27 and J usage is TRBJ2-5; maybe TRBD2 (6 bases). The germline V and J ends were trimmed by 7 bases and 4 bases, with 10 bases remaining between them. This CDR3 comprises 12 residues. CDR1 is MNHEY, CDR2 SMNVEV, per germline (reference sequence). The CDR3 is CASISGSETQYF. For the CDR3, the DNA is TGTGCCAGCATCAGCGGGTCAGAGACCCAGTACTTC.

This chain uses TRBV5-1 with TRBJ2-1; the match to TRBD2 covers 12 bases. The germline V gene encodes CDR1 SGHRS and CDR2 YFSETQ. The CDR3 runs 14 residues. Trimming removed 3 bases from V and 10 bases from J; junction bases left unmatched: 5. The CDR3 region has the DNA TGCGCCAGCAGCTCGACTAGCGGGAGAAACGAGCAGTTCTTC. It codes for CASSSTSGRNEQFF. Full variable domain (outside the CDR3, taken from reference TRBV5-1 and TRBJ2-1): KAGVTQTPRYLIKTRGQQVTLSCSPISGHRSVSWYQQTPGQGLQFLFEYFSETQRNKGNFPGRFSGRQFSNSRSEMNVSTLELGDSALYLCASSSTSGRNEQFFGPGTRLTVL.

The J gene is TRBJ2-1, the V gene TRBV7-9; 9 nucleotides match TRBD2. The CDR3 has 16 residues. Germline V gene sequence: CDR1 SEHNR, CDR2 FQNEAQ (reference sequence). V trimming: 6 bases; J trimming: 7 bases; junction bases outside the gene matches: 13. CDR3 in amino acids: CASSWGLALDGNEQFF. The CDR3 coding sequence is TGTGCCAGCAGTTGGGGACTAGCTCTCGATGGGAATGAGCAGTTCTTC.

The chain recombines TRBV5-1 with TRBJ2-2; the D is unclear. CDR3 size: 16 residues. V lost 0 bases and J lost 0, with 9 bases in between. Germline V lookup: CDR1 SGHRS, CDR2 YFSETQ. DNA for the CDR3: TGCGCCAGCAGCTTGGGCAGCACCCCGAACACCGGGGAGCTGTTTTTT. As protein: CASSLGSTPNTGELFF.

The rearrangement links TRBV28 to TRBJ2-5, with D unclear. The CDR3 sequence is 12 residues long. The ends were cut back, 3 bases at V and 9 bases at J, with 11 bases in the middle. The germline V gene has CDR1 MDHEN and CDR2 SYDVKM. CDR3 loop: CASSFPSPAQYF. CDR3 bases: TGTGCCAGCAGTTTCCCCTCGCCGGCCCAGTACTTC.

J is TRBJ1-5 and V is TRBV28; 8 nucleotides align to TRBD1. Germline CDR1 reads MDHEN; CDR2 reads SYDVKM. The CDR3 consists of 14 residues. After removal of 2 bases from V and 7 bases from J, the junction contained 4 bases not matched to a gene. Here the CDR3 DNA reads TGTGCCAGCAGTTTAGACAGGGGACTCCAGCCCCAGCATTTT. This codes for CASSLDRGLQPQHF.

CDR3 coding DNA: TGTGCCAGCGAGACTAGCTCCGGCGAGCAGTACTTC. This sequence encodes CASETSSGEQYF. The chain couples TRBV7-9 to TRBJ2-7, with TRBD2 matching over 7 bases. CDR3 length: 12 residues. Germline values: CDR1 SEHNR, CDR2 FQNEAQ (reference sequence). V was pared by 8 bases and J by 6 bases, with 7 bases of the junction left unmatched. The whole variable domain, remainder taken from reference TRBV7-9 and TRBJ2-7, is DTGVSQNPRHKITKRGQNVTFRCDPISEHNRLYWYRQTLGQGPEFLTYFQNEAQLEKSRLLSDRFSAERPKGSFSTLEIQRTEQGDSAMYLCASETSSGEQYFGPGTRLTVT.

The chain carries TRBV28 and TRBJ2-2; weak D call: TRBD1 (8 bases). Germline CDR1 is MDHEN and CDR2 is SYDVKM. The V gene lost 5 bases and the J gene lost 3 bases, with 16 bases spanning the gap. The CDR3 has 16 residues. CDR3: CASSLQTGGDTGELFF. As DNA, the CDR3 is TGTGCCAGCAGTCTCCAAACAGGGGGGGACACCGGGGAGCTGTTTTTT.

This rearrangement joins TRBV4-1 to TRBJ1-5; TRBD1 might be the D (5 bases). The germline V and J ends were trimmed by 4 bases and 7 bases, with 14 bases remaining between them. The CDR3 length is 14 residues. Germline assignment: CDR1 MGHRA and CDR2 YSYEKL. The CDR3 bases are TGCGCCAGCAGCCCGGGGGAGGGAGACCAGCCCCAGCATTTT. It specifies CASSPGEGDQPQHF.

The chain couples TRBV5-1 to TRBJ1-4, with 7 bases identical to TRBD1. This CDR3 contains 18 residues. With 0 bases clipped from V and 5 bases from J, the junction kept 13 bases outside the gene matches. Germline CDR1 SGHRS, CDR2 YFSETQ. CDR3 loop: CASSLGPQQGLKNEKLFF. CDR3 bases: TGCGCCAGCAGCTTGGGCCCTCAACAGGGGCTCAAAAATGAAAAACTGTTTTTT.

The chain carries TRBV2 and TRBJ2-1, with no clear D. Germline V gene lookup returns CDR1 SNHLY and CDR2 FYNNEI. V was pared by 8 bases and J by 7 bases, with 9 bases between. This CDR3 contains 11 residues. Here the CDR3 DNA reads TGTGCCAGCCACTCCATAAATGAGCAGTTCTTC. Protein product: CASHSINEQFF.

This chain uses TRBV7-2 with TRBJ2-7; D unresolved. Germline V gene sequence: CDR1 SGHTA, CDR2 FQGNSA. The CDR3 covers 14 residues. V lost 0 bases to trimming and J lost 0 bases, with 6 bases between them. CDR3 nucleotide sequence: TGTGCCAGCAGCTTAGCCACCTCCTCCTACGAGCAGTACTTC. Encoded protein: CASSLATSSYEQYF.

The chain links TRBV5-1 to TRBJ1-5; unclear D gene. CDR3 length: 13 residues. The germline V gene encodes CDR1 SGHRS and CDR2 YFSETQ. The V end was cut by 4 bases, the J end by 5 bases, with 10 bases between. The CDR3 DNA follows: TGCGCCAGCAGCCCAGACCCCGATCAGCCCCAGCATTTT. It yields the protein CASSPDPDQPQHF.

The chain couples TRBV18 to TRBJ1-1; D perhaps matches TRBD1 (5 bases). The V end lost 3 bases, the J end lost 6 bases, and 8 bases lay between the germline ends. The germline V gene encodes CDR1 KGHSH and CDR2 LQKENI. The CDR3 contains 12 residues. For the CDR3, the DNA is TGTGCCAGCTCACCGAGGGGAGCTGAAGCTTTCTTT. This codes for CASSPRGAEAFF.

The chain couples TRBV19 to TRBJ1-1, with 11 bases lining up with TRBD1. Germline-derived CDR1 and CDR2 are LNHDA and SQIVND (reference sequence). V dropped 0 bases and J dropped 6; count of bases not matched to a gene: 0. CDR3 length: 14 amino acids. The CDR3 bases are TGTGCCAGTAGTATAGAGGACAGGGGGCCTGAAGCTTTCTTT. It is translated as CASSIEDRGPEAFF. Based on the CDR3 plus reference TRBV19 and TRBJ1-1, the full variable domain is DGGITQSPKYLFRKEGQNVTLSCEQNLNHDAMYWYRQDPGQGLRLIYYSQIVNDFQKGDIAEGYSVSREKKESFPLTVTSAQKNPTAFYLCASSIEDRGPEAFFGQGTRLTVV.

The rearrangement uses TRBV29-1 and TRBJ1-2; D possibly corresponds to TRBD1 (6 bases). The CDR3 length is 11 residues. V gave up 6 bases and J gave up 8 bases, with 13 bases separating them. CDR1 is SQVTM and CDR2 is ANQGSEA in the germline V gene. The CDR3 DNA reads as TGCAGCGTGTCAGGGGCGTCGGGCTACACCTTC. Translated, it gives CSVSGASGYTF.

The chain joins TRBV20-1 to TRBJ2-3, with D possibly matching TRBD2 (6 bases). The germline V gene encodes CDR1 DFQATT and CDR2 SNEGSKA (reference sequence). V shed 4 bases and J shed 3 bases, with 11 bases lying between them. The CDR3 is 13 amino acids. The DNA of the CDR3 is TGCAGTGCTACAATAGGACTAACAGATACGCAGTATTTT. This gives the protein CSATIGLTDTQYF.